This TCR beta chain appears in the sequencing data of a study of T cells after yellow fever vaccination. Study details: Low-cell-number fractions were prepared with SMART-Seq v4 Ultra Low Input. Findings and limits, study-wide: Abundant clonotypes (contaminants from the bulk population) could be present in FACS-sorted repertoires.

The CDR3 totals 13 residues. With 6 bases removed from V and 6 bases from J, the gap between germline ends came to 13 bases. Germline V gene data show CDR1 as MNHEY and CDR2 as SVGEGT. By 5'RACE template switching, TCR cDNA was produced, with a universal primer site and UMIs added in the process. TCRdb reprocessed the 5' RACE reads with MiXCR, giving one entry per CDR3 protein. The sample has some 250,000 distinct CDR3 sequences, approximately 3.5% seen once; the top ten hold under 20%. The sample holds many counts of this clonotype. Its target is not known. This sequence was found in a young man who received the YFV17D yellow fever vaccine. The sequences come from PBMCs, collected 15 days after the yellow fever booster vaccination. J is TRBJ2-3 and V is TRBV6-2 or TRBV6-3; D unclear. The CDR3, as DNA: TGTGCCAGCAGCCCCTGGACCCCGGATACGCAGTATTTT. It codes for CASSPWTPDTQYF.